This TCR beta chain was observed in a study of T-cell memory formation after mild COVID-19. Overall study context: TCR clusters were mostly confined to one donor each.

As for this clonotype: As yet, its antigen is unknown.

Overall study results and limits: For second-wave clones that peaked at day 37, SARS-CoV-2 specificity went unverified.

The CDR3 runs to 15 residues. Trimming shortened V by 5 bases and J by 0 bases, and 13 bases separated the two germline ends. Per germline, CDR1 LGHNT and CDR2 FRNRAP. TCRdb fed the 5' RACE reads into MiXCR, producing one record per CDR3 protein. The repertoire consists of about 400,000 distinct CDR3 sequences, with roughly 18% occurring once and the leading ten covering roughly 21%. J is TRBJ1-2 and V is TRBV12-5; D remains unclear. The specimen was PBMCs or a T cell subset sorted from them (not recorded which). This sequence originates from a man between 18 and 29 years old who had mild COVID-19 (a few samples of this study predate the infection). Cell type and time point are not known. CDR3 coding DNA: TGTGCTAGTGGTCCCCCCAGCGGGGCTAACTATGGCTACACCTTC. This sequence encodes CASGPPSGANYGYTF.